The rows below give T cell receptor beta chains drawn from one sample of a study of blood T cell repertoires in COVID-19. TCRdb's table, derived via immunoSEQ multiplex PCR, lists solely in-frame clones and lacks some. Of some 270,000 clones in the sample, around 82% are singletons; the top ten hold about 3%. The specimen was PBMCs or T cells enriched from blood (not recorded which). All receptors come from a man aged 45-65 years who had recovered from COVID-19. The CDR3 runs from the conserved cysteine through the conserved F or W. D genes are given only for firm matches. Expanded clones get a size class; other rows say once, few or many, or leave the size out.

CDR3 DNA | CDR3 protein | J gene | V gene | clone size | D gene
TGTGCCTGGAGCAGACCCATCGGGGGGGCCACTGAAGCTTTCTTT | CAWSRPIGGATEAFF | TRBJ1-1 | TRBV30 | NA | NA
TGTGCCACCAGCGTACCTAGAACAGGGGCCGTATCCTACGAGCAGTACTTC | CATSVPRTGAVSYEQYF | TRBJ2-7 | TRBV15 | NA | TRBD1
TGTGCCAGCAGCCATTCGGGAGAGACCCAGTACTTC | CASSHSGETQYF | TRBJ2-5 | TRBV3-1/TRBV3-2 | NA | NA
TGTGCCAGCAGCTTAGCTTCTAGCGGGGGGGTGGATACGCAGTATTTT | CASSLASSGGVDTQYF | TRBJ2-3 | TRBV11-2 | NA | TRBD2
TGTGCCAGCAGCTTGGGTAGCTCCTACAATGAGCAGTTCTTC | CASSLGSSYNEQFF | TRBJ2-1 | TRBV5-4 | NA | NA
TGTGCCAGCAGCAGTAACGCAGCGGACGATGATTCGAACACTGAAGCTTTCTTT | CASSSNAADDDSNTEAFF | TRBJ1-1 | TRBV7-8 | NA | NA
TGTGCCAGCAGCTTATTTAGCGGGTCCTACGAGCAGTACTTC | CASSLFSGSYEQYF | TRBJ2-7 | TRBV11-2 | NA | TRBD2
TGTGCCAGCAGCGTGCAGGGGGACACTGAAGCTTTCTTT | CASSVQGDTEAFF | TRBJ1-1 | TRBV9 | once | TRBD1
TGTGCCAGCAGCTTAGGCGCGACCGGGACAGGGAGCGGCTACACCTTC | CASSLGATGTGSGYTF | TRBJ1-2 | TRBV11-2 | NA | TRBD1
TGTGCCAGCAGCCACGGTAGTTATGGCGAGCAGTACTTC | CASSHGSYGEQYF | TRBJ2-7 | TRBV3-1/TRBV3-2 | NA | NA
TGTGCCAGCAGTGAAGAGGGACTAAAGAATTCACCCCTCCACTTT | CASSEEGLKNSPLHF | TRBJ1-6 | TRBV2 | NA | NA
TGTGCCAGCAGCCCCCCCAGAGGAGCCAACTATGGCTACACCTTC | CASSPPRGANYGYTF | TRBJ1-2 | TRBV7-8 | few | NA
TGTGCCAGCAGCCCTGGCGGCGAACTGAACACTGAAGCTTTCTTT | CASSPGGELNTEAFF | TRBJ1-1 | TRBV3-1/TRBV3-2 | NA | NA
TGTGCCAGCAGCCCCCGACGGGTAAACACTGAAGCTTTCTTT | CASSPRRVNTEAFF | TRBJ1-1 | TRBV3-1/TRBV3-2 | NA | NA
TGTGCCAGCAGCTCCCGGACTAGCGGGTACGAGCAGTACTTC | CASSSRTSGYEQYF | TRBJ2-7 | TRBV9 | NA | TRBD2
TGTGCCAGCAGTAGCGAGCGATCGAACACCGGGGAGCTGTTTTTT | CASSSERSNTGELFF | TRBJ2-2 | TRBV9 | once | NA
TGCGCCAGCAGCTTGTCTGGGACTAGCACAGATACGCAGTATTTT | CASSLSGTSTDTQYF | TRBJ2-3 | TRBV5-1 | few | NA
TGTGCCAGCAGCTTTCAGTCCAGGAACACTGAAGCTTTCTTT | CASSFQSRNTEAFF | TRBJ1-1 | TRBV11-1 | NA | NA
TGTGCCAGCAGCCGCCGGGACAGTCGATACAATGAGCAGTTCTTC | CASSRRDSRYNEQFF | TRBJ2-1 | TRBV5-6 | NA | TRBD1
TGTGCCAGCAGTGAAGTGGGGACAGATTATGGCTACACCTTC | CASSEVGTDYGYTF | TRBJ1-2 | TRBV6-1 | once | TRBD1
TGTGCCTCCTTACGACATGCCGGTAGCTACGAGCAGTACTTC | CASLRHAGSYEQYF | TRBJ2-7 | TRBV30 | NA | NA
TGTGCCAGCAGCGCCCAGGGACAGGGTGGGAACACTGAAGCTTTCTTT | CASSAQGQGGNTEAFF | TRBJ1-1 | TRBV9 | NA | TRBD1
TGTGCCAGCAGCGTAGCGCAGGGTGAAAACACCATATATTTT | CASSVAQGENTIYF | TRBJ1-3 | TRBV9 | NA | NA
TGTGCCAGCAGCTTCTTACTCTCTGGGAGCACTGAAGCTTTCTTT | CASSFLLSGSTEAFF | TRBJ1-1 | TRBV7-2 | NA | NA
TGCGCCAGCAGTCAACAGGGGGGCAATCAGCCCCAGCATTTT | CASSQQGGNQPQHF | TRBJ1-5 | TRBV23-1 | NA | TRBD1
TGTGCCAGCTCACCAGCGCGGGGGGGCCTGCGAGATACGCAGTATTTT | CASSPARGGLRDTQYF | TRBJ2-3 | TRBV18 | NA | TRBD2
TGCAGCGTTGGGGGGACTCCGAGCTCTGGAAACACCATATATTTT | CSVGGTPSSGNTIYF | TRBJ1-3 | TRBV29-1 | NA | NA
TGTGCCATTCCCTCTTACGAGCAGTACTTC | CAIPSYEQYF | TRBJ2-7 | TRBV6-4 | few | NA
TGTGCCAGTAGCCCGGGACAGTTCCCCCTGCAGCAGTACTTC | CASSPGQFPLQQYF | TRBJ2-7 | TRBV19 | NA | TRBD1
TGTGCCAGCAGCCCCCTGGACTACCAAGAGACCCAGTACTTC | CASSPLDYQETQYF | TRBJ2-5 | TRBV14 | NA | NA
TGCGCCAGCAGCCAAGATACACAGGGAAGCTACACCTTC | CASSQDTQGSYTF | TRBJ1-2 | TRBV4-1 | NA | NA
TGTGCCAGCAGCCAGAGCCGGGACAGGGGATATGAAGCTTTCTTT | CASSQSRDRGYEAFF | TRBJ1-1 | TRBV13 | few | TRBD1
TGTGCTAGTGGTACAGGGTTTGAGAATCAGCCCCAGCATTTT | CASGTGFENQPQHF | TRBJ1-5 | TRBV12-5 | NA | NA
TGCGCCAGCAGCTTGCCGACAACTAGCCCGGATACGCAGTATTTT | CASSLPTTSPDTQYF | TRBJ2-3 | TRBV5-1 | NA | NA
TGTGCCAGCAGCTTAACGGGGGGAGAGACCCAGTACTTC | CASSLTGGETQYF | TRBJ2-5 | TRBV13 | once | TRBD2
TGTGCCACCAGCAGATCGGGACAGGGGATAGAAGGCTACACCTTC | CATSRSGQGIEGYTF | TRBJ1-2 | TRBV15 | NA | TRBD1
TGTGCCAGCAGCTTAGGGATGAGGGAAAAACTGTTTTTT | CASSLGMREKLFF | TRBJ1-4 | TRBV7-8 | once | NA
TGCGCCAGCAGGGCCGGGACTTACAATGAGCAGTTCTTC | CASRAGTYNEQFF | TRBJ2-1 | TRBV5-1 | NA | NA
TGTGCCAGCAGCCTGAGGACAGGGGGCCACTACGAGCAGTACTTC | CASSLRTGGHYEQYF | TRBJ2-7 | TRBV11-2 | NA | TRBD1
TGTGCCAGCAGCCAAGAAGGGCGTACAGGGGGCGCTGGGGCCAACGTCCTGACTTTC | CASSQEGRTGGAGANVLTF | TRBJ2-6 | TRBV4-2 | NA | TRBD1
TGTGCCAGCAGTTGGACAGGGGTGGCCGGGGAGCTGTTTTTT | CASSWTGVAGELFF | TRBJ2-2 | TRBV7-9 | NA | TRBD1
TGTGCTAGCAGCACCGGACAGAGCTCCTACAATGAGCAGTTCTTC | CASSTGQSSYNEQFF | TRBJ2-1 | TRBV7-7 | NA | NA
TGTGCCAGCAGCACCGAATGGGAGGGACAGGGTAACTATGGCTACACCTTC | CASSTEWEGQGNYGYTF | TRBJ1-2 | TRBV5-4 | NA | TRBD1
TGTGCCAGCAGCGGCCCCGCGGTTGACTACAATGAGCAGTTCTTC | CASSGPAVDYNEQFF | TRBJ2-1 | TRBV5-4 | NA | NA
TGTGCCAGCAGTCCGCAGGATACGCAGTATTTT | CASSPQDTQYF | TRBJ2-3 | TRBV28 | NA | NA
TGTGCCAGCAGCGAAGGGGGACAGGGCTCTTACGAGCAGTACTTC | CASSEGGQGSYEQYF | TRBJ2-7 | TRBV2 | NA | TRBD1
TGTGCCAGCAGCCAAGCCAGGACAGCGAACTACGAGCAGTACTTC | CASSQARTANYEQYF | TRBJ2-7 | TRBV4-2 | few | NA
TGTGCCAGCAGCCACGGGTGGCCCAATCAGCCCCAGCATTTT | CASSHGWPNQPQHF | TRBJ1-5 | TRBV28 | NA | NA
TGTGCCAGCAGCCAACCTGGGAGGGCCAACACCGGGGAGCTGTTTTTT | CASSQPGRANTGELFF | TRBJ2-2 | TRBV3-1/TRBV3-2 | once | TRBD2